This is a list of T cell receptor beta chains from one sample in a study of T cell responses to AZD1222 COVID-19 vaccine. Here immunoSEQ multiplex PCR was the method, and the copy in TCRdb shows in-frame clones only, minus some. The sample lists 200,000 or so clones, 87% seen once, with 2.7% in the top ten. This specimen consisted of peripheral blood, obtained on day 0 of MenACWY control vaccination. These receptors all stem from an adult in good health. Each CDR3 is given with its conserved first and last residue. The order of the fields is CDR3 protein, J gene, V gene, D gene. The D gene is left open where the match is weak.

CDR3: CASSLAGGGLQPQHF
J: TRBJ1-5
V: TRBV7-6
D: .

CDR3: CASSFGTSGTNEQFF
J: TRBJ2-1
V: TRBV27
D: TRBD2

CDR3: CAWSKVGRAFEQYF
J: TRBJ2-7
V: TRBV30
D: .

CDR3: CASRLSSGNTIYF
J: TRBJ1-3
V: TRBV27
D: .

CDR3: CASSPGRNTEAFF
J: TRBJ1-1
V: TRBV7-6
D: .

CDR3: CACRQDYEQYF
J: TRBJ2-7
V: TRBV28
D: .

CDR3: CASSQGSNQPQHF
J: TRBJ1-5
V: TRBV19
D: .

CDR3: CASSSLAGGQETQYF
J: TRBJ2-5
V: TRBV7-9
D: TRBD2

CDR3: CASSLALGQGEETQYF
J: TRBJ2-5
V: TRBV7-2
D: .

CDR3: CASSQWGATNEKLFF
J: TRBJ1-4
V: TRBV27
D: .

CDR3: CASSNGQGNNEQFF
J: TRBJ2-1
V: TRBV5-1
D: TRBD1

CDR3: CASSVEPGTEAFF
J: TRBJ1-1
V: TRBV9
D: .

CDR3: CASSPPTTSGAEQYF
J: TRBJ2-7
V: TRBV5-1
D: .

CDR3: CASMGQGLYEQYF
J: TRBJ2-7
V: TRBV2
D: TRBD1

CDR3: CASSLARAPGETQYF
J: TRBJ2-5
V: TRBV5-1
D: .

CDR3: CASSIVGTGPYEQYF
J: TRBJ2-7
V: TRBV19
D: TRBD1

CDR3: CAGQASGNTIYF
J: TRBJ1-3
V: TRBV30
D: TRBD1

CDR3: CASSRSGTGTYEQYF
J: TRBJ2-7
V: TRBV5-1
D: TRBD1

CDR3: CASSPHGTPEDGYTF
J: TRBJ1-2
V: TRBV9
D: .

CDR3: CASSRQGDNYERYF
J: TRBJ2-7
V: TRBV5-1
D: TRBD1

CDR3: CASSLTGQAQPQHF
J: TRBJ1-5
V: TRBV27
D: TRBD1

CDR3: CASTQTWTPGQTQYF
J: TRBJ2-5
V: TRBV27
D: .

CDR3: CASSLAGTGGFDEQYF
J: TRBJ2-7
V: TRBV5-6
D: TRBD1

CDR3: CASSTRGGSSYEQYF
J: TRBJ2-7
V: TRBV6-5
D: .

CDR3: CASSTLTDTQYF
J: TRBJ2-3
V: TRBV9
D: .

CDR3: CASSLFDNTEAFF
J: TRBJ1-1
V: TRBV28
D: .

CDR3: CASSVNRAEGASELEAFF
J: TRBJ1-1
V: TRBV2
D: .

CDR3: CASTSGDNYGYTF
J: TRBJ1-2
V: TRBV28
D: .

CDR3: CARSLDRVEQYF
J: TRBJ2-7
V: TRBV5-3
D: TRBD1

CDR3: CASSLRPGTGATDTQYF
J: TRBJ2-3
V: TRBV27
D: TRBD1

CDR3: CASSLTGMYQPQHF
J: TRBJ1-5
V: TRBV28
D: .

CDR3: CASSKLAGGNTGELFF
J: TRBJ2-2
V: TRBV5-4
D: TRBD2

CDR3: CASSRTNTGELFF
J: TRBJ2-2
V: TRBV7-2
D: .

CDR3: CASSPLAGNDYEQYF
J: TRBJ2-7
V: TRBV7-2
D: TRBD2

CDR3: CASSFVQGAGELFF
J: TRBJ2-2
V: TRBV5-1
D: .

CDR3: CASSWDRESYEQYF
J: TRBJ2-7
V: TRBV6-6
D: TRBD1

CDR3: CASSRNRGETQYF
J: TRBJ2-5
V: TRBV6-5
D: TRBD1

CDR3: CASSLRGSGRNTEAFF
J: TRBJ1-1
V: TRBV13
D: .

CDR3: CASSLSGEASTGELFF
J: TRBJ2-2
V: TRBV7-3
D: .

CDR3: CASSHNNEQFF
J: TRBJ2-1
V: TRBV6-2/TRBV6-3
D: .

CDR3: CASSLAAGVTEAFF
J: TRBJ1-1
V: TRBV7-2
D: .

CDR3: CASGSGGFSYEQYF
J: TRBJ2-7
V: TRBV28
D: TRBD2

CDR3: CASTHCRGGGIYEQYF
J: TRBJ2-7
V: TRBV9
D: .

CDR3: CASRRLAGGQNEQFF
J: TRBJ2-1
V: TRBV28
D: TRBD2

CDR3: CASKFGQSSYNEQFF
J: TRBJ2-1
V: TRBV6-5
D: .

CDR3: CASSLTGIHEQYF
J: TRBJ2-7
V: TRBV5-4
D: .

CDR3: CASSQDGGRGNTEAFF
J: TRBJ1-1
V: TRBV4-2
D: .

CDR3: CASSLGRDRGEAFF
J: TRBJ1-1
V: TRBV13
D: TRBD1

CDR3: CAQRPETGELFF
J: TRBJ2-2
V: TRBV30
D: .

CDR3: CASSGGGSTYEQYF
J: TRBJ2-7
V: TRBV9
D: .

CDR3: CASSMDRNGQPQHF
J: TRBJ1-5
V: TRBV2
D: TRBD1

CDR3: CASSATPPDSNYGYTF
J: TRBJ1-2
V: TRBV5-5
D: .

CDR3: CASSKGGDTDTQYF
J: TRBJ2-3
V: TRBV5-1
D: TRBD1

CDR3: CATKTAINEKLFF
J: TRBJ1-4
V: TRBV6-5
D: .

CDR3: CASSTGTSSKNIQYF
J: TRBJ2-4
V: TRBV9
D: TRBD2

CDR3: CASSLVRAGDEQFF
J: TRBJ2-1
V: TRBV27
D: .

CDR3: CASMASDTLSYGYTF
J: TRBJ1-2
V: TRBV28
D: .

CDR3: CASSDIGTGGGGYTF
J: TRBJ1-2
V: TRBV2
D: .